Each of the 25 T cell receptor beta chains below was sequenced from the same sample in a study of OX40 agonist ivuxolimab in advanced cancers. Using immunoSEQ multiplex PCR, the repertoire was profiled, and TCRdb retains in-frame clones only, with some absent. This sample carries approximately 40,000 clones, approximately 83% of them seen once, and the ten largest clones take 20% to 25%. The sample was CD4+ or CD8+ T cells sorted from blood, taken in a trial of the OX40 agonist ivuxolimab. The receptors originated from an adult with an advanced solid tumor such as melanoma, head and neck, liver or kidney cancer.

The chain carries TRBV5-4 and TRBJ2-5; tentative D call: TRBD1 (6 bases). Matching the DNA end better, TRBJ2-7 makes the J call doubtful. Germline CDR1 is SGHNT and CDR2 is YYREEE (reference sequence). CDR3 length: 16 amino acids. The CDR3 DNA reads TGTGCCAGCAGCTTGGTCCTCACCAACACAGGGCACGAGCAGTACTTC. This gives the protein CASSLVLTNTGHEQYF.

This clone has just one count. The gene calls are TRBV9 and TRBJ2-2; D is perhaps TRBD1 or TRBD2 (5 bases each). This CDR3 comprises 13 residues. The V gene's germline CDR1 is SGDLS and CDR2 YYNGEE. V lost 0 bases and J 5 bases, leaving 5 bases between the germline ends. CDR3 protein: CASSVGGTGELFF. Here the CDR3 DNA reads TGTGCCAGCAGCGTAGGGGGGACCGGGGAGCTGTTTTTT. The whole variable domain, remainder taken from reference TRBV9 and TRBJ2-2, is DSGVTQTPKHLITATGQRVTLRCSPRSGDLSVYWYQQSLDQGLQFLIQYYNGEERAKGNILERFSAQQFPDLHSELNLSSLELGDSALYFCASSVGGTGELFFGEGSRLTVL.

The chain employs TRBV4-3 and TRBJ2-7; 10 bases line up with TRBD1. Germline assignment: CDR1 LGHNA and CDR2 YSLEER. The junction had 4 bases not matched to a gene; V was cut back by 4 bases and J by 4 bases. This CDR3 has 14 residues. The CDR3: CASSLGQGGYEQYF. CDR3 nucleotide sequence: TGCGCCAGCAGCCTTGGACAGGGGGGATACGAGCAGTACTTC.

This sequence joins TRBV27 and TRBJ1-2, with D maybe TRBD1 (5 bases). Deletions cut 2 bases from V and 7 bases from J, with 11 bases between. The germline V gene has CDR1 MNHEY and CDR2 SMNVEV (reference sequence). This CDR3 is built from 13 residues. The CDR3 here is CASSLAGSSGYTF. For the CDR3, the DNA is TGTGCCAGCAGTTTAGCAGGGTCAAGTGGCTACACCTTC.

The chain combines TRBV9 with TRBJ2-7; weak D call: TRBD1 (6 bases). CDR1 is SGDLS and CDR2 is YYNGEE in the germline V gene. Trimming removed 3 bases at V and 3 bases at J, with 16 bases between. This CDR3 contains 15 residues. The CDR3 DNA reads TGTGCCAGCAGCGGAGGTCCCGGGACAAGCTACGAGCAGTACTTC. It is translated as CASSGGPGTSYEQYF. Combining the CDR3 with reference TRBV9 and TRBJ2-7 gives the whole variable domain DSGVTQTPKHLITATGQRVTLRCSPRSGDLSVYWYQQSLDQGLQFLIQYYNGEERAKGNILERFSAQQFPDLHSELNLSSLELGDSALYFCASSGGPGTSYEQYFGPGTRLTVT.

This sequence joins TRBV29-1 and TRBJ2-6; D not resolved. V was cut by 6 bases and J by 3 bases, with 9 bases left in between. The CDR3 extends over 13 amino acids. Germline V lookup: CDR1 SQVTM, CDR2 ANQGSEA. Here the CDR3 reads CSVGVDGANVLTF. In nucleotides, the CDR3 is TGCAGCGTGGGTGTGGATGGGGCCAACGTCCTGACTTTC.

CDR3 protein: CAWSEGNSGNTIYF. As DNA, the CDR3 is TGTGCCTGGAGTGAGGGGAACTCTGGAAACACCATATATTTT. The gene calls are TRBV30 and TRBJ1-3; tentatively, D is TRBD1 (5 bases). CDR1 and CDR2 from the germline V gene are GTSNPN and SVGIG (reference sequence). The CDR3 sequence is 14 residues long. Trimming took 1 base from V and 0 from J, leaving 7 bases between them. The variable domain in full, with the rest retrieved from reference TRBV30 and TRBJ1-3, is SQTIHQWPATLVQPVGSPLSLECTVEGTSNPNLYWYRQAAGRGLQLLFYSVGIGQISSEVPQNLSASRPQDRQFILSSKKLLLSDSGFYLCAWSEGNSGNTIYFGEGSWLTVV.

The rearrangement uses TRBV29-1 and TRBJ1-2, with 7 positions matching TRBD1. J lost 3 bases, V lost 6 bases, and 7 bases had no gene match. The CDR3 spans 13 residues. Per the germline V gene, CDR1 is SQVTM and CDR2 is ANQGSEA. The CDR3 is CSVPTGADYGYTF. The CDR3 coding sequence is TGCAGCGTCCCCACAGGGGCTGACTATGGCTACACCTTC.

The rearrangement links TRBV7-6 to TRBJ2-1; 11 bases match TRBD2. The CDR3 sequence is 16 residues long. CDR1 SGHVS and CDR2 FNYEAQ come from the germline V gene. After removal of 4 bases from V and 7 bases from J, the junction contained 9 bases not matched to a gene. CDR3 nucleotides: TGTGCCAGCAGCTCCACGGCTAGCGGGAGGTTAAATGAGCAGTTCTTC. The encoded protein is CASSSTASGRLNEQFF.

Here the CDR3 DNA reads TGTGCCAGCACCGACAGCAGCTCCTACAATGAGCAGTTCTTC. Translated, it gives CASTDSSSYNEQFF. This chain joins TRBV7-2 and TRBJ2-1; a weak D match, TRBD1 (5 bases). CDR1 and CDR2 (germline): SGHTA, FQGNSA. This CDR3 is built from 14 residues. The V end lost 7 bases, the J end lost 0 bases, and 10 bases lay between the germline ends.

The gene calls are TRBV5-4 and TRBJ2-6; 8 positions agree with TRBD1. V lost 4 bases to trimming and J lost 2 bases; unmatched junction nucleotides: 2. The length of the CDR3 is 15 residues. The germline CDR1 and CDR2 sequences are SGHNT and YYREEE (reference sequence). The CDR3 loop is CASSLTGAGANVLTF. The CDR3, as DNA: TGTGCCAGCAGCCTGACAGGGGCTGGGGCCAACGTCCTGACTTTC.

The rearrangement links TRBV11-2 to TRBJ2-1, with D uncertain. Germline CDR1 SGHAT, CDR2 FQNNGV. The CDR3 is 15 amino acids. Trimming removed 3 bases from V and 3 bases from J, with 12 bases in between. CDR3 in amino acids: CASSFGGRNYNEQFF. The CDR3 DNA reads as TGTGCCAGCAGCTTCGGCGGCAGGAACTACAATGAGCAGTTCTTC. Using reference TRBV11-2 and TRBJ2-1 for the parts outside the CDR3, the full variable domain is EAGVAQSPRYKIIEKRQSVAFWCNPISGHATLYWYQQILGQGPKLLIQFQNNGVVDDSQLPKDRFSAERLKGVDSTLKIQPAKLEDSAVYLCASSFGGRNYNEQFFGPGTRLTVL.

The chain links TRBV9 to TRBJ2-3, with 7 bases lining up with TRBD1. CDR3 length equals 15 residues. Looked up from germline, CDR1 is SGDLS and CDR2 is YYNGEE. V was pared by 7 bases and J by 6 bases, with 14 bases of the junction left unmatched. The CDR3 is CASGSPQGELDTQYF. The CDR3 region has the DNA TGTGCCAGCGGATCCCCCCAGGGGGAGCTTGATACGCAGTATTTT.

The V and J genes are TRBV4-2 and TRBJ2-5, with D possibly TRBD1 on 6 matching bases. The last part of the DNA fits TRBJ2-7 better; the J call may be wrong. The germline CDR1 and CDR2 sequences are LGHNA and YNFKEQ. This CDR3 contains 13 residues. CDR3 protein: CASLASGGGEQYF. In DNA form, the CDR3 reads TGTGCCAGCCTCGCTTCTGGGGGCGGCGAGCAGTACTTC.

V is TRBV6-1 and J is TRBJ1-5; D is undetermined. The CDR3 runs 13 residues. The V gene's germline CDR1 is MNHNS and CDR2 SASEGT. Between the trimmed V and J ends, which lost 8 bases and 6 bases, there was a span of 14 bases. This CDR3 reads CASASGGGQPQHF. CDR3 DNA sequence: TGTGCCAGCGCTTCGGGTGGTGGTCAGCCCCAGCATTTT.

The rearrangement joins TRBV6-5 to TRBJ1-5; D unresolved. The CDR3 has 13 residues. Germline V gene lookup returns CDR1 MNHEY and CDR2 SVGAGI. Trimming removed 10 bases at V and 6 bases at J, with 16 bases between. CDR3 DNA sequence: TGTGCCACTTATAGAGGGTGGGGTCAGCCCCAGCATTTT. It is translated as CATYRGWGQPQHF.

The rearrangement links TRBV7-6 to TRBJ2-1; D may be TRBD2 (6 bases). V lost 5 bases and J lost 9, with 11 bases in between. Germline CDR1 and CDR2: SGHVS and FNYEAQ. The CDR3 is 12 amino acids. CDR3 sequence: CASSGRGGEQFF. The CDR3 bases are TGTGCCAGCAGCGGCCGGGGAGGTGAGCAGTTCTTC.

This clone came up once. The chain links TRBV5-1 to TRBJ2-5; 8 positions match TRBD1. V dropped 4 bases and J dropped 5; count of bases not matched to a gene: 7. The CDR3 consists of 14 residues. Germline lookup yields CDR1 SGHRS and CDR2 YFSETQ. DNA for the CDR3: TGCGCCAGCAGCCCAGGACAGGGTTCGGAGACCCAGTACTTC. Protein: CASSPGQGSETQYF.

By its share, this clone is medium-sized. The rearrangement joins TRBV19 to TRBJ1-2; perhaps TRBD1 as D (5 bases). Germline V gene data show CDR1 as LNHDA and CDR2 as SQIVND (reference sequence). CDR3 length equals 14 residues. Trimming took off 4 bases at V and 2 bases at J, with 11 bases between the two ends. The CDR3 here is CASSSGATNYGYTF. The CDR3 coding sequence is TGTGCCAGTAGTAGCGGGGCCACAAACTATGGCTACACCTTC.

The chain is built from TRBV5-8 and TRBJ2-7; D is undetermined. CDR1 is SGHTS and CDR2 is YDEGEE in the germline V gene. CDR3 length equals 12 residues. Trimming shortened V by 1 base and J by 5 bases, and 7 bases separated the two germline ends. Written as DNA, the CDR3 is TGTGCCAGCAGCTTGTGGGGTAACGAGCAGTACTTC. Encoded protein: CASSLWGNEQYF.

This clone has a single count. V and J are TRBV30 and TRBJ2-6, with D tentatively TRBD1 or TRBD2 (5 bases each). Per germline, CDR1 GTSNPN and CDR2 SVGIG (reference sequence). V shed 0 bases and J shed 0 bases, with 18 bases lying between them. This CDR3 spans 19 amino acids. The CDR3 DNA reads TGTGCCTGGAGTGTACTAATTCGGGGCGGATACTCTGGGGCCAACGTCCTGACTTTC. Its translation: CAWSVLIRGGYSGANVLTF.

This sequence joins TRBV7-9 and TRBJ1-2; 7 bases map to TRBD1. V was pared by 5 bases and J by 2 bases, with 14 bases of the junction left unmatched. Germline loops: CDR1 SEHNR, CDR2 FQNEAQ (reference sequence). The CDR3 covers 17 residues. The CDR3 loop reads CASSPGTESTLNYGYTF. CDR3 coding DNA: TGTGCCAGCAGCCCCGGGACAGAATCCACCTTAAACTATGGCTACACCTTC.

Only one count was recorded for this clone. Here the CDR3 DNA reads TGTGCCAGCAGCATCGGGGGGGCGCTAACCACAGATACGCAGTATTTT. It codes for CASSIGGALTTDTQYF. This chain connects TRBV11-2 to TRBJ2-3; TRBD2 aligns across 8 bases. The germline V gene has CDR1 SGHAT and CDR2 FQNNGV. This CDR3 is 16 amino acids long. The junction had 9 bases not matched to a gene; V was cut back by 5 bases and J by 2 bases.

The chain is built from TRBV5-8 and TRBJ2-4; 8 positions match TRBD2. V gave up 4 bases and J gave up 0 bases; unmatched junction bases: 15. The CDR3 extends over 19 amino acids. Germline CDR1 is SGHTS and CDR2 is YDEGEE. The CDR3: CASSTLVTSANLAKNIQYF. The CDR3, as DNA: TGTGCCAGCAGCACATTGGTGACTAGCGCTAATCTAGCCAAAAACATTCAGTACTTC.

The J gene is TRBJ2-7, the V gene TRBV9; no definite D call. This CDR3 comprises 14 residues. CDR1 is SGDLS, CDR2 YYNGEE, per germline. With 4 bases removed from V and 2 bases from J, the gap between germline ends came to 13 bases. The CDR3 DNA reads TGTGCCAGCAGCCCCGGTTGGAACACCTACGAGCAGTACTTC. It specifies CASSPGWNTYEQYF.